This is a list of T cell receptor beta chains from one sample in a study of cytomegalovirus exposure and HLA in healthy donors. Here immunoSEQ multiplex PCR was the method, and the copy in TCRdb shows in-frame clones only, minus some. The profile covers roughly 56,000 clones, with 90% to 95% appearing a single time and over 0.95% taken by the ten largest. The sequencing sample was made of PBMCs. The receptors were gathered from a man between 18 and 35 years old in good health and CMV-seronegative. Each CDR3 is given with its conserved first and last residue. Fields, in order: D gene, V gene, J gene, clone size, CDR3 protein, CDR3 DNA. A D gene is named only where the DNA matches it firmly. Size tells how often a clone was seen (once, few, many) or the class of an expanded clone, and some rows leave it out.

d_call: .
v_call: TRBV7-9
j_call: TRBJ2-7
clone_size: .
cdr3_aa: CASSSMRRSSYEQYF
cdr3_nt: TGTGCCAGCAGCTCAATGAGGAGGAGCTCCTACGAGCAGTACTTC

d_call: .
v_call: TRBV20-1
j_call: TRBJ2-7
clone_size: .
cdr3_aa: CSASPHGEQYF
cdr3_nt: TGCAGTGCTAGTCCCCACGGTGAGCAGTACTTC

d_call: TRBD2
v_call: TRBV5-1
j_call: TRBJ2-6
clone_size: .
cdr3_aa: CASSSLAGGVSGANVLTF
cdr3_nt: TGCGCCAGCAGCTCCCTAGCGGGAGGAGTCTCTGGGGCCAACGTCCTGACTTTC

d_call: TRBD2
v_call: TRBV19
j_call: TRBJ2-2
clone_size: .
cdr3_aa: CASSTSWGSGGTELFF
cdr3_nt: TGTGCCAGTAGTACCTCCTGGGGTAGCGGGGGCACGGAGCTGTTTTTT

d_call: .
v_call: TRBV29-1
j_call: TRBJ1-5
clone_size: .
cdr3_aa: CSVGGAGQPQHF
cdr3_nt: TGCAGCGTTGGGGGCGCCGGGCAGCCCCAGCATTTT

d_call: TRBD1
v_call: TRBV10-3
j_call: TRBJ1-5
clone_size: .
cdr3_aa: CAISGTRQGSSNQPQHF
cdr3_nt: TGTGCCATCAGTGGGACTCGACAGGGCTCAAGCAATCAGCCCCAGCATTTT

d_call: TRBD2
v_call: TRBV11-2
j_call: TRBJ2-1
clone_size: .
cdr3_aa: CASSLGGGGRAREFF
cdr3_nt: TGTGCCAGCAGCTTAGGAGGGGGCGGGAGGGCCAGGGAGTTCTTC

d_call: TRBD1
v_call: TRBV15
j_call: TRBJ2-1
clone_size: .
cdr3_aa: CATSLGQSYNEQFF
cdr3_nt: TGTGCCACCAGCCTGGGACAGTCCTACAATGAGCAGTTCTTC

d_call: .
v_call: TRBV12-5
j_call: TRBJ2-1
clone_size: .
cdr3_aa: CASGPDSFNEQFF
cdr3_nt: TGTGCTAGTGGTCCGGACTCGTTCAATGAGCAGTTCTTC

d_call: .
v_call: TRBV2
j_call: TRBJ1-2
clone_size: once
cdr3_aa: CASSAAGVAGYGYTF
cdr3_nt: TGTGCCAGCAGTGCGGCCGGGGTCGCCGGATACGGCTACACCTTC

d_call: .
v_call: TRBV15
j_call: TRBJ1-2
clone_size: .
cdr3_aa: CATTADSRVYGYTF
cdr3_nt: TGTGCCACCACCGCAGACAGCAGGGTCTATGGCTACACCTTC

d_call: .
v_call: TRBV27
j_call: TRBJ2-1
clone_size: once
cdr3_aa: CASSRDQTSSYNEQFF
cdr3_nt: TGTGCCAGCAGTCGGGATCAGACTAGCTCCTACAATGAGCAGTTCTTC

d_call: .
v_call: TRBV5-1
j_call: TRBJ2-7
clone_size: once
cdr3_aa: CASSLAVGRPSGEQYF
cdr3_nt: TGCGCCAGCAGCTTGGCCGTTGGCAGGCCAAGCGGGGAGCAGTACTTC

d_call: .
v_call: TRBV19
j_call: TRBJ2-1
clone_size: .
cdr3_aa: CASSPQGWGGDEQFF
cdr3_nt: TGTGCCAGTAGTCCCCAGGGGTGGGGGGGCGATGAGCAGTTCTTC

d_call: .
v_call: TRBV10-3
j_call: TRBJ1-1
clone_size: .
cdr3_aa: CAISESAGPTTEAFF
cdr3_nt: TGTGCCATCAGTGAGTCGGCAGGCCCGACCACTGAAGCTTTCTTT

d_call: .
v_call: TRBV19
j_call: TRBJ1-5
clone_size: few
cdr3_aa: CASNLQGQPQHF
cdr3_nt: TGTGCCAGTAACCTACAGGGACAGCCCCAGCATTTT

d_call: .
v_call: TRBV5-8
j_call: TRBJ2-7
clone_size: .
cdr3_aa: CASRTRRGAYEQYF
cdr3_nt: TGTGCCAGCCGTACACGGCGGGGAGCCTACGAGCAGTACTTC

d_call: .
v_call: TRBV6-4
j_call: TRBJ2-2
clone_size: few
cdr3_aa: CASRNSGDTGELFF
cdr3_nt: TGTGCCAGCAGAAACTCAGGGGACACCGGGGAGCTGTTTTTT

d_call: TRBD1
v_call: TRBV25-1
j_call: TRBJ2-1
clone_size: .
cdr3_aa: CASSALDRDYNEQFF
cdr3_nt: TGTGCCAGCAGTGCACTGGACAGGGACTACAATGAGCAGTTCTTC

d_call: TRBD1
v_call: TRBV9
j_call: TRBJ1-2
clone_size: .
cdr3_aa: CASSVGDSNYGYTF
cdr3_nt: TGTGCCAGCAGCGTAGGGGACAGCAACTATGGCTACACCTTC

d_call: .
v_call: TRBV27
j_call: TRBJ2-1
clone_size: .
cdr3_aa: CASSLGSAGNEQFF
cdr3_nt: TGTGCCAGCAGTTTAGGCTCGGCGGGCAATGAGCAGTTCTTC

d_call: TRBD2
v_call: TRBV11-2
j_call: TRBJ2-1
clone_size: .
cdr3_aa: CASRPTSGTYNEQFF
cdr3_nt: TGTGCCAGCAGACCGACTAGCGGAACCTACAATGAGCAGTTCTTC

d_call: TRBD2
v_call: TRBV5-6
j_call: TRBJ2-1
clone_size: .
cdr3_aa: CASSSWREGLTEQFF
cdr3_nt: TGTGCCAGCAGCTCCTGGCGGGAGGGCCTGACTGAGCAGTTCTTC

d_call: .
v_call: TRBV11-2
j_call: TRBJ2-1
clone_size: .
cdr3_aa: CASSFAQGYNEQFF
cdr3_nt: TGTGCCAGCAGCTTCGCCCAGGGCTACAATGAGCAGTTCTTC

d_call: .
v_call: TRBV2
j_call: TRBJ2-2
clone_size: .
cdr3_aa: CASSGLVGTGELFF
cdr3_nt: TGTGCCAGCAGCGGACTGGTCGGGACCGGGGAGCTGTTTTTT

d_call: TRBD1
v_call: TRBV11-3
j_call: TRBJ1-1
clone_size: .
cdr3_aa: CASSFGQGETFF
cdr3_nt: TGTGCCAGCAGCTTTGGACAGGGTGAAACTTTCTTT

d_call: .
v_call: TRBV7-9
j_call: TRBJ1-4
clone_size: .
cdr3_aa: CASSLTGLANEKLFF
cdr3_nt: TGTGCCAGCAGCTTAACGGGTCTAGCTAATGAAAAACTGTTTTTT

d_call: .
v_call: TRBV19
j_call: TRBJ1-1
clone_size: .
cdr3_aa: CASSIEDGFEAFF
cdr3_nt: TGTGCCAGTAGTATAGAAGACGGGTTTGAAGCTTTCTTT

d_call: TRBD1
v_call: TRBV4-3
j_call: TRBJ1-4
clone_size: .
cdr3_aa: CASSQAPRTGGFSTNEKLFF
cdr3_nt: TGCGCCAGCAGCCAGGCCCCGAGGACAGGGGGCTTTTCAACTAATGAAAAACTGTTTTTT

d_call: .
v_call: TRBV6-1
j_call: TRBJ2-7
clone_size: .
cdr3_aa: CASSEQGRSYEQYF
cdr3_nt: TGTGCCAGCAGTGAACAGGGCAGATCCTACGAGCAGTACTTC

d_call: TRBD1
v_call: TRBV4-3
j_call: TRBJ1-2
clone_size: .
cdr3_aa: CASSQDAGQGGYGYTF
cdr3_nt: TGCGCCAGCAGCCAAGACGCTGGACAGGGGGGGTATGGCTACACCTTC

d_call: .
v_call: TRBV7-2
j_call: TRBJ2-5
clone_size: .
cdr3_aa: CASSSSGLQETQYF
cdr3_nt: TGTGCCAGCAGCTCCAGCGGCCTGCAAGAGACCCAGTACTTC

d_call: TRBD2
v_call: TRBV19
j_call: TRBJ2-1
clone_size: .
cdr3_aa: CASLTTSGAYNEQFF
cdr3_nt: TGTGCCAGCCTTACTACTAGCGGAGCTTACAATGAGCAGTTCTTC

d_call: TRBD1
v_call: TRBV25-1
j_call: TRBJ1-2
clone_size: once
cdr3_aa: CASLGQIYGYTF
cdr3_nt: TGTGCCAGCCTGGGACAGATCTATGGCTACACCTTC

d_call: .
v_call: TRBV7-2
j_call: TRBJ2-2
clone_size: once
cdr3_aa: CASSLSHTGELFF
cdr3_nt: TGTGCCAGCAGCTTAAGCCACACCGGGGAGCTGTTTTTT

d_call: .
v_call: TRBV6-5
j_call: TRBJ2-3
clone_size: .
cdr3_aa: CASSYSYREIDTQYF
cdr3_nt: TGTGCCAGCAGTTACTCGTACCGGGAGATAGATACGCAGTATTTT

d_call: .
v_call: TRBV7-9
j_call: TRBJ2-7
clone_size: .
cdr3_aa: CASSPRGGATYEQYF
cdr3_nt: TGTGCCAGCAGCCCGAGGGGGGGAGCCACCTACGAGCAGTACTTC

d_call: .
v_call: TRBV18
j_call: TRBJ2-5
clone_size: once
cdr3_aa: CASSLTLQETQYF
cdr3_nt: TGTGCCAGCTCATTAACTCTCCAAGAGACCCAGTACTTC

d_call: TRBD1
v_call: TRBV18
j_call: TRBJ1-2
clone_size: .
cdr3_aa: CASSQPTGRNYGYTF
cdr3_nt: TGTGCCAGCTCACAACCGACAGGGAGAAACTATGGCTACACCTTC

d_call: TRBD1
v_call: TRBV27
j_call: TRBJ2-5
clone_size: .
cdr3_aa: CASSPWVGQAIETQYF
cdr3_nt: TGTGCCAGCAGTCCTTGGGTGGGACAGGCCATAGAGACCCAGTACTTC

d_call: TRBD2
v_call: TRBV5-5
j_call: TRBJ2-1
clone_size: .
cdr3_aa: CASSLGGGSYNEQFF
cdr3_nt: TGTGCCAGCAGCTTGGGGGGGGGTTCCTACAATGAGCAGTTCTTC

d_call: TRBD2
v_call: TRBV19
j_call: TRBJ2-6
clone_size: once
cdr3_aa: CASSIRQGGTNVLTF
cdr3_nt: TGTGCCAGTAGTATAAGGCAGGGAGGGACCAACGTCCTGACTTTC

d_call: .
v_call: TRBV2
j_call: TRBJ2-1
clone_size: .
cdr3_aa: CASDGSPYNEQFF
cdr3_nt: TGTGCCAGCGACGGGAGCCCCTACAATGAGCAGTTCTTC

d_call: .
v_call: TRBV6-5
j_call: TRBJ2-7
clone_size: .
cdr3_aa: CASSTVRRSDEQYF
cdr3_nt: TGTGCCAGCAGTACCGTCAGGAGGTCTGACGAGCAGTACTTC

d_call: TRBD2
v_call: TRBV5-6
j_call: TRBJ2-3
clone_size: .
cdr3_aa: CASSLTGLAGTDTQYF
cdr3_nt: TGTGCCAGCAGCCTCACAGGACTAGCGGGCACAGATACGCAGTATTTT

d_call: .
v_call: TRBV11-2
j_call: TRBJ1-5
clone_size: once
cdr3_aa: CASSSGRGANQPQHF
cdr3_nt: TGTGCCAGCAGCTCGGGGAGAGGAGCTAATCAGCCCCAGCATTTT

d_call: .
v_call: TRBV6-1
j_call: TRBJ2-1
clone_size: once
cdr3_aa: CASSGFSNEQFF
cdr3_nt: TGTGCCAGCAGTGGATTTAGCAATGAGCAGTTCTTC